This T cell receptor (beta chain) was identified during a study of blood T cell repertoires in COVID-19. Turning to the study itself: COVID-19 samples collected from the United States, Italy and Spain covered acute and convalescent phases.

Per the original methods: Reference gene primer amplification yielded estimated nucleated cell counts. Clones were read by immunoSEQ multiplex PCR, and TCRdb kept only the in-frame ones, dropping some. V, J and clone size reflect that table, while D and trimming were determined from the DNA. The data contain 80,000 to 95,000 clones, 75% of them singletons. Trimming removed 0 bases at V and 8 bases at J, with 13 bases between. This CDR3 spans 14 amino acids. Germline V gene sequence: CDR1 KGHSH, CDR2 LQKENI. This clone was recorded only once. The source of this sequence is a woman in her fifties or sixties with acute or convalescent COVID-19. Sequenced material: peripheral blood. The rearrangement uses TRBV18 and TRBJ1-2; D is unclear. CDR3: CASSPPSGFSGYTF. CDR3 DNA: TGTGCCAGCTCACCACCGTCGGGTTTTTCGGGCTACACCTTC. Full variable domain (rest looked up from reference TRBV18 and TRBJ1-2): NAGVMQNPRHLVRRRGQEARLRCSPMKGHSHVYWYRQLPEEGLKFMVYLQKENIIDESGMPKERFSAEFPKEGPSILRIQQVVRGDSAAYFCASSPPSGFSGYTFGSGTRLTVV.